This TCR beta chain was sequenced for a study of metastatic and nonmetastatic thyroid tumors. The germline CDR1 and CDR2 sequences are SEHNR and FQNEAQ (reference sequence). The CDR3 is made up of 12 amino acids. This clone was picked up one time. Sequence at one end of the junction differs from germline and may be a read error. TCRdb re-clonotyped the PCR reads via MiXCR. Among approximately 65,000 clones, roughly 4.1% were seen once, and the ten largest hold about 22%. The entire patient cohort was treatment-naive prior to thyroid surgery. This TCR derives from a female donor with papillary thyroid cancer or a benign thyroid nodule (not recorded which). Some clones in this sample may be carry-over from other donors' samples. The sequenced material came from blood. V is TRBV7-9 and J is TRBJ2-7; D ambiguous. The CDR3 is CASSLLGGDQDF. The DNA of the CDR3 is TGTGCCAGCAGCTTACTGGGCGGAGACCAGGACTTC.